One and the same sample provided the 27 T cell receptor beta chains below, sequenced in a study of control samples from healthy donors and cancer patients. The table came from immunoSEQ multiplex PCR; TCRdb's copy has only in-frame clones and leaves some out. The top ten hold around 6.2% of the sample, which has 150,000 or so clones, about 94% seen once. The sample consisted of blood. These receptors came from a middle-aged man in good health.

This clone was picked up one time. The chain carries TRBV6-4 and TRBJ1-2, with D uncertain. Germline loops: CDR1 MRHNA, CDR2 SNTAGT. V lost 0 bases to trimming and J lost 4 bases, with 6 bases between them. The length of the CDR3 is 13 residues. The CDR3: CASSDSAGYGYTF. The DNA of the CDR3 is TGTGCCAGCAGTGACTCGGCCGGCTATGGCTACACCTTC.

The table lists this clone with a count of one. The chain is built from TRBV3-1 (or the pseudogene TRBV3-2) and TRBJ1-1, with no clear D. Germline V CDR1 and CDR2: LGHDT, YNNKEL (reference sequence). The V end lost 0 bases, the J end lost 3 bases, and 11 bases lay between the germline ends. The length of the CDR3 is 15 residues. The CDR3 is CASSQDGVGYTEAFF. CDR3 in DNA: TGTGCCAGCAGCCAAGATGGTGTGGGATACACTGAAGCTTTCTTT.

CDR3 bases: TGTGCCACCAGTGATTTACGTACAGGGGGCGATTTCACAGATACGCAGTATTTT. Translated: CATSDLRTGGDFTDTQYF. The rearrangement uses TRBV24-1 and TRBJ2-3, with 9 bases matching TRBD1. The V gene's germline CDR1 is KGHDR and CDR2 SFDVKD. V shed 1 base, J shed 2 bases, and the junction held 9 bases outside the gene matches. The CDR3 covers 18 residues.

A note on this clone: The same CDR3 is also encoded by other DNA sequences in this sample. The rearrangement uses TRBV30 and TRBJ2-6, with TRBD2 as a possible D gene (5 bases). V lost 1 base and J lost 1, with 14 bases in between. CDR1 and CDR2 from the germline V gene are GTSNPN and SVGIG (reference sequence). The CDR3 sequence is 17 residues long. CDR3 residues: CAWSGPGGSSGANVLTF. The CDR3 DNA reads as TGTGCCTGGAGTGGTCCAGGAGGTTCGTCTGGGGCCAACGTCCTGACTTTC.

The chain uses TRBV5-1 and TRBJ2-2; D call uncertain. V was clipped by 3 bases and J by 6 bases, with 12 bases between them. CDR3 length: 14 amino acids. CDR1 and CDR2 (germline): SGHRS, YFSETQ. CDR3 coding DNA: TGCGCCAGCAGCTACGATCCCACTGCCGGGGAGCTGTTTTTT. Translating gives CASSYDPTAGELFF.

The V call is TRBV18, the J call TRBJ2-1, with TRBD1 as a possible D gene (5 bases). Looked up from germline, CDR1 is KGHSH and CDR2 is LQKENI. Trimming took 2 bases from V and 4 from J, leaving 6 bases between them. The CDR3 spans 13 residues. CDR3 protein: CASSPDRYNEQFF. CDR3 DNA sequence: TGTGCCAGCTCACCAGACAGATACAATGAGCAGTTCTTC.

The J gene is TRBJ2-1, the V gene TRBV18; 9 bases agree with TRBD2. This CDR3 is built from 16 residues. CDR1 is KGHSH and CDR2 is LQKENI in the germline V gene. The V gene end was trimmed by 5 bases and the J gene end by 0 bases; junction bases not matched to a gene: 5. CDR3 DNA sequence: TGTGCCAGCTCAAGGACTAGCGAGAGCTCCTACAATGAGCAGTTCTTC. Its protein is CASSRTSESSYNEQFF.

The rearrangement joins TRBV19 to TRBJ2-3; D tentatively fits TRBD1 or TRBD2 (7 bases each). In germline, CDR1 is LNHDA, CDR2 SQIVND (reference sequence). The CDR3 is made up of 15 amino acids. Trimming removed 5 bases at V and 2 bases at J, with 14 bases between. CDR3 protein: CASSPSGGVTDTQYF. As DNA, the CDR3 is TGTGCCAGTAGTCCATCAGGGGGGGTCACAGATACGCAGTATTTT.

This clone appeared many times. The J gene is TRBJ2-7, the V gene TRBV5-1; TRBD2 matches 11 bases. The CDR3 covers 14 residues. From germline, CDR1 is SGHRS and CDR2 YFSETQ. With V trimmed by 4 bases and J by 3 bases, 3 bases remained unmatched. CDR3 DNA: TGCGCCAGCAGCCATAGCGGGGGGGACTACGAGCAGTACTTC. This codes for CASSHSGGDYEQYF.

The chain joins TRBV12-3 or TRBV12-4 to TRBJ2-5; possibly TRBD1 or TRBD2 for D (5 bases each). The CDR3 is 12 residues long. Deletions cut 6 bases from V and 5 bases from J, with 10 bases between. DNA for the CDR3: TGTGCCAGCAGGGGACCTCTGGAGACCCAGTACTTC. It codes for CASRGPLETQYF.

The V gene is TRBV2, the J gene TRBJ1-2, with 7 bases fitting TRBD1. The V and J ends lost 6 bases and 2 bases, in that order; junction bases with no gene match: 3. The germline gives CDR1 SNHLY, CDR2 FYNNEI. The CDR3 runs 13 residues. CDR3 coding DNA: TGTGCCAGCAGGGGACAGATAAACTATGGCTACACCTTC. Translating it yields CASRGQINYGYTF.

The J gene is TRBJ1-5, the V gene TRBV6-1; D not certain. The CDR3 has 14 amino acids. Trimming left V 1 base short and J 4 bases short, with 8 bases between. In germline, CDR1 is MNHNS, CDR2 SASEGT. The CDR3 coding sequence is TGTGCCAGCAGTGAAGGACCGGGAAATCAGCCCCAGCATTTT. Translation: CASSEGPGNQPQHF.

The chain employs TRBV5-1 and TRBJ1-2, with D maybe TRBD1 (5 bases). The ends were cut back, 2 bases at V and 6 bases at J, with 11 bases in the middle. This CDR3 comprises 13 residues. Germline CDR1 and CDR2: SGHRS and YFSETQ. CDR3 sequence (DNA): TGCGCCAGCAGCTTCGGGGAAGGGGATGGCTACACCTTC. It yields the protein CASSFGEGDGYTF. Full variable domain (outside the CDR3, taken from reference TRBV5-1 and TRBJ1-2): KAGVTQTPRYLIKTRGQQVTLSCSPISGHRSVSWYQQTPGQGLQFLFEYFSETQRNKGNFPGRFSGRQFSNSRSEMNVSTLELGDSALYLCASSFGEGDGYTFGSGTRLTVV.

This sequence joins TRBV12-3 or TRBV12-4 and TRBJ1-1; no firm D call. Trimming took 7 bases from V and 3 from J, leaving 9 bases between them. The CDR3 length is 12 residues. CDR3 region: CASTYSYTEAFF. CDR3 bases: TGTGCCAGCACATACAGTTACACTGAAGCTTTCTTT.

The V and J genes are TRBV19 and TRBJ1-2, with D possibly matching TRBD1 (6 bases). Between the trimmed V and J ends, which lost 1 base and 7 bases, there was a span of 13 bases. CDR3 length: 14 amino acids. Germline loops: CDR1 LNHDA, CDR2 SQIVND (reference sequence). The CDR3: CASSIGAAGAGYTF. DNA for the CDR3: TGTGCCAGTAGTATAGGGGCGGCAGGGGCTGGCTACACCTTC.

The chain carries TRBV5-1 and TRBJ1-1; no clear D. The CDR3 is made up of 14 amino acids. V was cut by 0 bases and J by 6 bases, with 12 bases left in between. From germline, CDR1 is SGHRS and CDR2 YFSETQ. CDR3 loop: CASSLGVSSPEAFF. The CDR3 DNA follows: TGCGCCAGCAGCTTGGGAGTCAGTAGCCCTGAAGCTTTCTTT.

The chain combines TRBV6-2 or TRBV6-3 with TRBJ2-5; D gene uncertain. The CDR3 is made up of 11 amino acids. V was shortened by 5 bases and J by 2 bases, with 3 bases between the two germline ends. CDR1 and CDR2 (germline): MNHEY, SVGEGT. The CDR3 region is CASSRQETQYF. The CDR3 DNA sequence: TGTGCCAGCAGTAGACAAGAGACCCAGTACTTC.

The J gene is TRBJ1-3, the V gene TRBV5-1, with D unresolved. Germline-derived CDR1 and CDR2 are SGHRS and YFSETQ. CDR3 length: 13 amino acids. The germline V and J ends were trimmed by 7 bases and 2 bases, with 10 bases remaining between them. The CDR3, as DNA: TGCGCCAGCTGTTTAGGGACTGGAAACACCATATATTTT. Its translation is CASCLGTGNTIYF. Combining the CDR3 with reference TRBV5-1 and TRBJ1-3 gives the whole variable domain KAGVTQTPRYLIKTRGQQVTLSCSPISGHRSVSWYQQTPGQGLQFLFEYFSETQRNKGNFPGRFSGRQFSNSRSEMNVSTLELGDSALYLCASCLGTGNTIYFGEGSWLTVV.

CDR3 DNA sequence: TGCGCCAGCAGCTCGGTCCAACAGGGACCCTACACCGGGGAGCTGTTTTTT. Encoded protein: CASSSVQQGPYTGELFF. The V call is TRBV5-1, the J call TRBJ2-2, with TRBD1 as a possible D gene (6 bases). The V end lost 3 bases, the J end lost 3 bases, and 18 bases lay between the germline ends. The length of the CDR3 is 17 residues. CDR1 and CDR2 (germline): SGHRS, YFSETQ.

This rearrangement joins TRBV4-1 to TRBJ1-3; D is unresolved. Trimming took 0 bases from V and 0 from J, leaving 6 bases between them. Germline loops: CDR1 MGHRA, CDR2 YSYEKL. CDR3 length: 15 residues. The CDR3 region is CASSQDGNSGNTIYF. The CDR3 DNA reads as TGCGCCAGCAGCCAAGACGGGAACTCTGGAAACACCATATATTTT.

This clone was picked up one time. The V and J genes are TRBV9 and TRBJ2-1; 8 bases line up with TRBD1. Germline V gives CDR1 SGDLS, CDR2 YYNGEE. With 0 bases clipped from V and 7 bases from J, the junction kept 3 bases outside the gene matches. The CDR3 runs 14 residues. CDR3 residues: CASSVGQGSNEQFF. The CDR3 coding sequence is TGTGCCAGCAGCGTAGGACAGGGGTCGAATGAGCAGTTCTTC.

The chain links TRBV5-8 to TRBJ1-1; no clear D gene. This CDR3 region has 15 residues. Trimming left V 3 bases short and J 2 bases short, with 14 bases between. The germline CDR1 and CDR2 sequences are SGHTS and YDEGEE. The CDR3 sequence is CASSYWTGKNTEAFF. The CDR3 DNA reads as TGTGCCAGCAGCTATTGGACGGGCAAAAACACTGAAGCTTTCTTT.

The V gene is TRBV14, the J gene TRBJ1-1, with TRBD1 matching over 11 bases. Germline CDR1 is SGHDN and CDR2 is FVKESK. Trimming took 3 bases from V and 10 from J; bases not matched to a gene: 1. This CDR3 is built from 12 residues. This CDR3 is CASSQGQGVAFF. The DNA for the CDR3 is TGTGCCAGCAGCCAGGGACAGGGGGTAGCTTTCTTT. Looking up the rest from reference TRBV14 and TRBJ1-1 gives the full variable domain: EAGVTQFPSHSVIEKGQTVTLRCDPISGHDNLYWYRRVMGKEIKFLLHFVKESKQDESGMPNNRFLAERTGGTYSTLKVQPAELEDSGVYFCASSQGQGVAFFGQGTRLTVV.

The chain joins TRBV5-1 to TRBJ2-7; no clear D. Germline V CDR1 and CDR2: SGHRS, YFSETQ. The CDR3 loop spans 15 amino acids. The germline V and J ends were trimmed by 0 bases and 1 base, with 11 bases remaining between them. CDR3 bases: TGCGCCAGCAGCTTGGAAGGGCCCGGTTCCTACGAGCAGTACTTC. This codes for CASSLEGPGSYEQYF.

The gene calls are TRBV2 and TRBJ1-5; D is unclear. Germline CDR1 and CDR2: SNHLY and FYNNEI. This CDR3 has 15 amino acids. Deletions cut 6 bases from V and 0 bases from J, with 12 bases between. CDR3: CASRTGGSSNQPQHF. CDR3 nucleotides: TGTGCCAGCAGGACCGGAGGGTCTAGCAATCAGCCCCAGCATTTT.

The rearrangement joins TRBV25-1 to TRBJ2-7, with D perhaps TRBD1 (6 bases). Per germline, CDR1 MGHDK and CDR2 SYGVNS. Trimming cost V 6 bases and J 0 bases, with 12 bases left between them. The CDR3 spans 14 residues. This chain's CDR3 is CASSRDTSSYEQYF. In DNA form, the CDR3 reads TGTGCCAGCAGCCGGGACACGAGCTCCTACGAGCAGTACTTC.

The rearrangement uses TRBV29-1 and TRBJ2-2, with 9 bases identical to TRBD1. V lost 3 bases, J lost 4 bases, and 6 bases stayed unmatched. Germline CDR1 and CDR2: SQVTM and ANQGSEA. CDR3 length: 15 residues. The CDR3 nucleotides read TGCAGCGTTGAGGGACAGGGTCTTGGCACCGGGGAGCTGTTTTTT. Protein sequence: CSVEGQGLGTGELFF.